The 2 T cell receptor beta chains given below trace back to one sample, sequenced in a study of blood T cell repertoires in COVID-19. This table comes from immunoSEQ multiplex PCR, and its TCRdb copy is limited to in-frame clones, with some not included. The sample carries a few hundred thousand clones, approximately 85% recorded once. Sequencing input: peripheral blood. These receptors came from a human donor in a cohort sampled during active COVID-19.

J is TRBJ1-2 and V is TRBV4-3; no clear D gene. The CDR3 spans 17 residues. Between the trimmed V and J ends, which lost 1 base and 8 bases, there was a span of 23 bases. The germline gives CDR1 LGHNA, CDR2 YSLEER. The CDR3 sequence: CASSQVGGGRLGFGYTF. As DNA, the CDR3 is TGCGCCAGCAGCCAAGTGGGAGGCGGCAGACTAGGGTTCGGCTACACCTTC.

A single count supports this clone. This chain connects TRBV4-2 to TRBJ2-3; 7 nucleotides match TRBD1. The germline CDR1 and CDR2 sequences are LGHNA and YNFKEQ. The CDR3 runs 17 residues. The J segment lost 3 bases and the V segment lost 0 bases, leaving 9 bases of the junction unmatched. CDR3 in DNA: TGTGCCAGCAGCCAAGATCCCGGCACAGGGGCGACAGATACGCAGTATTTT. Encoded protein: CASSQDPGTGATDTQYF.